The sequence of this TCR beta chain was determined in a study of OX40 agonist ivuxolimab in advanced cancers. This table comes from immunoSEQ multiplex PCR, and its TCRdb copy is limited to in-frame clones, with some not included. The sample has fewer than 45,000 clones; 70% to 90% are singletons. This clone was found a few times. CDR1 and CDR2 from the germline V gene are SGHTA and FQGNSA. The CDR3 has 16 amino acids. J gave up 6 bases and V 5 bases, and 12 bases lay outside the gene matches. The sequenced sample was CD4+ or CD8+ T cells sorted from blood, obtained in a trial of the OX40 agonist ivuxolimab. This TCR came from an adult with an advanced solid tumor such as melanoma, head and neck, liver or kidney cancer. The gene calls are TRBV7-2 and TRBJ2-3; 9 bases agree with TRBD2. CDR3 in amino acids: CASSPQGGGVSDTQYF. The CDR3 region has the DNA TGTGCCAGCAGCCCTCAGGGCGGGGGGGTTTCGGATACGCAGTATTTT.